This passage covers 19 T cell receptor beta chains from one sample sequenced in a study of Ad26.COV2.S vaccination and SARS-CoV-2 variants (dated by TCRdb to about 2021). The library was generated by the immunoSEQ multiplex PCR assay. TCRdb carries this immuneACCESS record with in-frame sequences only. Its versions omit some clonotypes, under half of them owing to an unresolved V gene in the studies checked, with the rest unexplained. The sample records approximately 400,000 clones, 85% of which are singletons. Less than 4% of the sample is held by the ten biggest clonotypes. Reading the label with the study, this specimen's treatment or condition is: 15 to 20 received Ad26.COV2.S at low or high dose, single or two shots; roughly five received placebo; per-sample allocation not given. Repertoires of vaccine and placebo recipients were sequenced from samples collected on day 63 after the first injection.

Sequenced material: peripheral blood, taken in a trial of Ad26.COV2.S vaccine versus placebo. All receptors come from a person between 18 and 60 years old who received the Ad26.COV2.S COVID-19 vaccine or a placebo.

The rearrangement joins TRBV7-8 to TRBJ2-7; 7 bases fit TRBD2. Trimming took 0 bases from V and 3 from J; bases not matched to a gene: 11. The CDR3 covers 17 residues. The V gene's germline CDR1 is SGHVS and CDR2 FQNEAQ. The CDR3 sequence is CASSLAGGGTKIYEQYF. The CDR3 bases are TGTGCCAGCAGCTTAGCGGGTGGAGGGACTAAGATCTACGAGCAGTACTTC.

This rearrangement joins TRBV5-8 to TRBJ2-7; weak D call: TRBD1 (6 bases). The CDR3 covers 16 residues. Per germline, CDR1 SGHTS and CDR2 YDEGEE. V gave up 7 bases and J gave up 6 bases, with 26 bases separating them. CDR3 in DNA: TGTGCCAGCTGCGAAATACAGGGACCCATGGGGTCCGAGCAGTACTTC. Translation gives CASCEIQGPMGSEQYF. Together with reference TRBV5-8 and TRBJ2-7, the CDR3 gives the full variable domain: EAGVTQSPTHLIKTRGQQATLRCSPISGHTSVYWYQQALGLGLQFLLWYDEGEERNRGNFPPRFSGRQFPNYSSELNVNALELEDSALYLCASCEIQGPMGSEQYFGPGTRLTVT.

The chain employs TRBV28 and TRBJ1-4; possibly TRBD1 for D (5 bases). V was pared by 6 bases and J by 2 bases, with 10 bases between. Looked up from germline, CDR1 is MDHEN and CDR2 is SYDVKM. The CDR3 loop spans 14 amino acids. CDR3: CASRGPGTNEKLFF. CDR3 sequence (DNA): TGTGCCAGCAGGGGGCCAGGGACTAATGAAAAACTGTTTTTT. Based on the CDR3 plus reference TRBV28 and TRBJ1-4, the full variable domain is DVKVTQSSRYLVKRTGEKVFLECVQDMDHENMFWYRQDPGLGLRLIYFSYDVKMKEKGDIPEGYSVSREKKERFSLILESASTNQTSMYLCASRGPGTNEKLFFGSGTQLSVL.

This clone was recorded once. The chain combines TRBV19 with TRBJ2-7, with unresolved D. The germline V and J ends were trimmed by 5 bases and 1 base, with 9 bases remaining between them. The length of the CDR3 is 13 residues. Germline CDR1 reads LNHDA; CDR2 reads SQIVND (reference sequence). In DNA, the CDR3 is TGTGCCAGTAGTTCCGGGTCTTCCTACGAGCAGTACTTC. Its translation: CASSSGSSYEQYF. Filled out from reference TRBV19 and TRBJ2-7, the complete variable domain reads DGGITQSPKYLFRKEGQNVTLSCEQNLNHDAMYWYRQDPGQGLRLIYYSQIVNDFQKGDIAEGYSVSREKKESFPLTVTSAQKNPTAFYLCASSSGSSYEQYFGPGTRLTVT.

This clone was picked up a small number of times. The CDR3 bases are TGTGCCAGCAGTGAACTAGCGGGGGGGCCGGGCGAGCAGTTCTTC. Protein product: CASSELAGGPGEQFF. The chain employs TRBV2 and TRBJ2-1; 12 nucleotides line up with TRBD2. The V gene end was trimmed by 2 bases and the J gene end by 10 bases; junction bases not matched to a gene: 6. The CDR3 length is 15 residues. The germline gives CDR1 SNHLY, CDR2 FYNNEI.

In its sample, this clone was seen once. The CDR3 DNA reads as TGTGCCTGGAGTGACTGGGGTGACCAGCCCCAGCATTTT. It is translated as CAWSDWGDQPQHF. The rearrangement joins TRBV30 to TRBJ1-5; no clear D. The CDR3 spans 13 residues. V gave up 1 base and J gave up 7 bases, with 11 bases separating them. The germline CDR1 and CDR2 sequences are GTSNPN and SVGIG (reference sequence). The whole variable domain, filled in from reference TRBV30 and TRBJ1-5, reads SQTIHQWPATLVQPVGSPLSLECTVEGTSNPNLYWYRQAAGRGLQLLFYSVGIGQISSEVPQNLSASRPQDRQFILSSKKLLLSDSGFYLCAWSDWGDQPQHFGDGTRLSIL.

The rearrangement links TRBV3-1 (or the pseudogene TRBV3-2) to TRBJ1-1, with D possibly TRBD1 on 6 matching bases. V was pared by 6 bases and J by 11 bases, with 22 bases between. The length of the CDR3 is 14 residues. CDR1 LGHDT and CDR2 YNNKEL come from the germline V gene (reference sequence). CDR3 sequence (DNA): TGTGCCAGCAGACCAGAGACAGGTCAGGGGATGGCTTTCTTT. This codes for CASRPETGQGMAFF.

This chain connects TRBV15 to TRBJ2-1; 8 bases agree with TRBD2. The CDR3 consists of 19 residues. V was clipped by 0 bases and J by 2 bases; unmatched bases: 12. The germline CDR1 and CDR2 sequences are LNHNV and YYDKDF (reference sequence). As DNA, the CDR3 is TGTGCCACCAGCAGAGAGGGTCTAGCGGGCATAAACACCTACAATGAGCAGTTCTTC. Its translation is CATSREGLAGINTYNEQFF.

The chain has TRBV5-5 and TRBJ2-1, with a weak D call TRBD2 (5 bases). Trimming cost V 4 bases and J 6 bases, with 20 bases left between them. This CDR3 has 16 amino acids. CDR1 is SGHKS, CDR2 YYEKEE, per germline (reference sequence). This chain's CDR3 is CASSKLGSDLGNEQFF. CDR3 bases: TGTGCCAGCAGCAAGTTGGGGAGCGATCTTGGCAATGAGCAGTTCTTC. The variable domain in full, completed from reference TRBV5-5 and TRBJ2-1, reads DAGVTQSPTHLIKTRGQQVTLRCSPISGHKSVSWYQQVLGQGPQFIFQYYEKEERGRGNFPDRFSARQFPNYSSELNVNALLLGDSALYLCASSKLGSDLGNEQFFGPGTRLTVL.

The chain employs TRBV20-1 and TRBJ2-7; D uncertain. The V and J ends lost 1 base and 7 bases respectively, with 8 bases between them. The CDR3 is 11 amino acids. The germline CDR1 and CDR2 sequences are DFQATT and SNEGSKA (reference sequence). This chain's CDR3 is CSARGEWEQYF. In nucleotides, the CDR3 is TGCAGTGCTAGAGGTGAATGGGAGCAGTACTTC.

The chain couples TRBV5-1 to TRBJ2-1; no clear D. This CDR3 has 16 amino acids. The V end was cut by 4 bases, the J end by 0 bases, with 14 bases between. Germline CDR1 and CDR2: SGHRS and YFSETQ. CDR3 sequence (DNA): TGCGCCAGCAGCGGGTTTTGGGTCAGCTCCTACAATGAGCAGTTCTTC. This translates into CASSGFWVSSYNEQFF.

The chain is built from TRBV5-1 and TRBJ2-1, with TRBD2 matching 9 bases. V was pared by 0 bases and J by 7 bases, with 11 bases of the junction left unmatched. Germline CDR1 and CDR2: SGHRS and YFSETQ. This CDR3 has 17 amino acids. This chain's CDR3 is CASSLATLAGRLNEQFF. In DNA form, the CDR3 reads TGCGCCAGCAGCTTGGCCACCCTAGCGGGAAGGCTTAATGAGCAGTTCTTC.

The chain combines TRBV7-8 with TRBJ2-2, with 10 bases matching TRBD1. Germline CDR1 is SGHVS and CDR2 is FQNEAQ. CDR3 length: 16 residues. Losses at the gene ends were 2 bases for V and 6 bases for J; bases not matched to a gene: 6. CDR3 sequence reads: CASSLSGTGVAGELFF. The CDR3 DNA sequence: TGTGCCAGCAGCTTATCCGGGACAGGGGTTGCCGGGGAGCTGTTTTTT.

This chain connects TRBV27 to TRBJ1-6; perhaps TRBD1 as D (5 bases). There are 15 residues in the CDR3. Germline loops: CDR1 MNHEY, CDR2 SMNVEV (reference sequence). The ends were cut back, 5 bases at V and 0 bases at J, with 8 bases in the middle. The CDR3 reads CASSEGNSYNSPLHF. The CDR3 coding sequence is TGTGCCAGCAGTGAGGGGAACTCCTATAATTCACCCCTCCACTTT.

The CDR3 DNA follows: TGTGCCAGCAGCGTAGACCCGGCCGCGGATACGCAGTATTTT. It encodes CASSVDPAADTQYF. This chain joins TRBV9 and TRBJ2-3; unclear D gene. The V gene lost 0 bases and the J gene lost 6 bases, with 11 bases spanning the gap. The germline V gene has CDR1 SGDLS and CDR2 YYNGEE. The CDR3 has 14 residues.

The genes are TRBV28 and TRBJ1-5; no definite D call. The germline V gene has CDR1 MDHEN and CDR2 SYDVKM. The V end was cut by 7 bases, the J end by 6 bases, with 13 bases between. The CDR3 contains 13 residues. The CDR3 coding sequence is TGTGCCAGCATCTCCGGTGGGGTTCAGCCCCAGCATTTT. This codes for CASISGGVQPQHF.

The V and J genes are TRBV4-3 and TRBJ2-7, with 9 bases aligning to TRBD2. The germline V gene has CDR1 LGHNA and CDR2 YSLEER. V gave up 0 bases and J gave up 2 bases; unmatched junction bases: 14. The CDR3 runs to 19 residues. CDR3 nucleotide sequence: TGCGCCAGCAGCCAAGATCTTGGAGGTGGCGGGAGGGCGCCCTACGAGCAGTACTTC. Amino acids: CASSQDLGGGGRAPYEQYF.

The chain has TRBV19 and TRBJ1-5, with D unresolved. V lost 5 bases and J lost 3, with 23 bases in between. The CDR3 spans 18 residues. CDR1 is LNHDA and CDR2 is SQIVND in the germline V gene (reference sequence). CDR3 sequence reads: CASSPPPGYSPFNQPQHF. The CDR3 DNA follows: TGTGCCAGTAGTCCCCCCCCTGGTTATTCACCCTTCAATCAGCCCCAGCATTTT.

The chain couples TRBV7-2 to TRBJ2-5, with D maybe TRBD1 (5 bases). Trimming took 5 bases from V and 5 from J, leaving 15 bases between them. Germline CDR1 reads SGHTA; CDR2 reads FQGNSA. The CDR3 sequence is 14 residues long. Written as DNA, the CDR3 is TGTGCCAGCAGCCCGTCTGGGGCCGCCGAGACCCAGTACTTC. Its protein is CASSPSGAAETQYF.